The 9 T cell receptor beta chains below were found in one sample sequenced in a study of T-cell memory formation after mild COVID-19. In TCRdb, the 5' RACE reads were re-called with MiXCR into one record per CDR3 protein. The table lists 130,000 to 150,000 distinct CDR3 sequences, roughly 6.3% of them singletons, with around 1.9% in the top ten. Sequenced: PBMCs or a T cell subset sorted from them (not recorded which). The receptors were gathered from an adult woman who had mild COVID-19 (a few samples of this study predate the infection). Cell type and time point are not known.

This clonotype was observed a handful of times. The chain employs TRBV10-3 and TRBJ2-5, with 13 bases aligning to TRBD2. Germline V gene data show CDR1 as ENHRY and CDR2 as SYGVKD. After removal of 9 bases from V and 2 bases from J, the junction contained 6 bases not matched to a gene. The CDR3 runs 15 residues. DNA of the CDR3: TGTGCCATGCGACTAGCGGGAGGAGTTCAAGAGACCCAGTACTTC. As protein: CAMRLAGGVQETQYF.

The chain recombines TRBV11-2 with TRBJ2-3; 7 nucleotides match TRBD1. The CDR3 spans 16 residues. Germline CDR1 is SGHAT and CDR2 is FQNNGV. V lost 5 bases and J lost 2; bases outside the gene matches: 10. The CDR3 reads CASSPPRTGVTDTQYF. In DNA form, the CDR3 reads TGTGCCAGCAGCCCTCCGCGGACAGGTGTCACAGATACGCAGTATTTT.

This clonotype was counted only a few times. This chain links TRBV7-8 with TRBJ1-2, with 7 bases identical to TRBD1. Germline CDR1 and CDR2: SGHVS and FQNEAQ. This CDR3 has 13 amino acids. J was trimmed by 4 bases and V by 5 bases; bases with no gene match: 4. CDR3 coding DNA: TGTGCCAGCAGCGATGGGACAGTCTATGGCTACACCTTC. Protein sequence: CASSDGTVYGYTF.

The table lists this clonotype with many counts. The V and J genes are TRBV4-2 and TRBJ2-7; D gene unclear. CDR3 length equals 15 residues. V lost 4 bases and J lost 5, with 18 bases in between. CDR1 LGHNA and CDR2 YNFKEQ come from the germline V gene. The CDR3 reads CASSPRTQIGNEQYF. The DNA for the CDR3 is TGTGCCAGCAGCCCACGGACCCAAATTGGAAACGAGCAGTACTTC.

The chain recombines TRBV7-2 with TRBJ1-2; D is possibly TRBD1 (6 bases). The CDR3 is 15 amino acids. Trimming removed 7 bases from V and 7 bases from J, with 22 bases in between. The germline CDR1 and CDR2 sequences are SGHTA and FQGNSA. The CDR3 coding sequence is TGTGCCAGCAACTTTGGGGGGCAGGGCGTAAGTGGCTACACCTTC. Amino acids: CASNFGGQGVSGYTF.

This clonotype was counted ten times or more. This chain uses TRBV6-6 with TRBJ2-3; tentatively, D is TRBD1 or TRBD2 (5 bases each). V was cut by 8 bases and J by 3 bases, with 12 bases left in between. The CDR3 covers 13 residues. Germline V gene sequence: CDR1 MNHNY, CDR2 SVGAGI (reference sequence). CDR3 DNA: TGTGCCAGCGGACGGGGCCGGACAGATACGCAGTATTTT. Translating it yields CASGRGRTDTQYF.

This clonotype turned up a few times. The chain uses TRBV24-1 and TRBJ2-1; 11 nucleotides agree with TRBD2. V shed 3 bases and J 1 base; nucleotides not matched to a gene: 7. Germline CDR1 is KGHDR and CDR2 is SFDVKD. The CDR3 covers 18 residues. CDR3 region: CATSDPALAGGSYNEQFF. In DNA form, the CDR3 reads TGTGCCACCAGTGATCCTGCCTTAGCGGGAGGGTCCTACAATGAGCAGTTCTTC.

In its sample, this clonotype was seen a few times. This chain links TRBV5-1 with TRBJ1-1; 9 bases map to TRBD1. The V segment lost 3 bases and the J segment 4 bases; nucleotides outside the gene matches: 7. The CDR3 length is 15 residues. Germline V gene lookup returns CDR1 SGHRS and CDR2 YFSETQ. The CDR3, as DNA: TGCGCCAGCAGCTCCAGGACAGGGGTGACCACTGAAGCTTTCTTT. This codes for CASSSRTGVTTEAFF.

Ten or more counts support this clonotype. The chain uses TRBV27 and TRBJ2-5; TRBD1 matches at 10 bases. V was clipped by 5 bases and J by 5 bases; unmatched bases: 23. This CDR3 has 20 residues. Germline-derived CDR1 and CDR2 are MNHEY and SMNVEV (reference sequence). CDR3 coding DNA: TGTGCCAGCAGTCCGCTTCGGTGGGGGGACAGGGGATCTTCGGAGGAGACCCAGTACTTC. Translated: CASSPLRWGDRGSSEETQYF.